The 31 T cell receptor beta chains below all came from one sample that was sequenced in a study of T cell repertoires in cytomegalovirus infection. Antigens of these TCRs are unknown. TCRdb redid the calling of the reads with MiXCR, one entry per CDR3 protein. The table lists 50,000 to 65,000 distinct CDR3 sequences, 20% of them singletons. The sequenced sample was CD8+ T cells from cultured PBMCs, obtained from culture after CMV antigen stimulation. These TCRs come from a human donor in good health (CMV status not recorded). Some clones in this sample may be carry-over from other donors' samples.

This clonotype was observed a few times. The rearrangement links TRBV4-3 to TRBJ2-7; D might be TRBD1 (5 bases). Trimming cost V 0 bases and J 0 bases, with 9 bases left between them. From germline, CDR1 is LGHNA and CDR2 YSLEER. The CDR3 runs to 15 residues. CDR3 residues: CASSQDPRASYEQYF. The CDR3 bases are TGCGCCAGCAGCCAAGATCCCAGGGCCTCCTACGAGCAGTACTTC.

The chain couples TRBV6-4 to TRBJ2-1; no firm D call. The ends were cut back, 6 bases at V and 1 base at J, with 13 bases in the middle. The CDR3 is made up of 15 amino acids. From germline, CDR1 is MRHNA and CDR2 SNTAGT. The CDR3 loop reads CASSIVASSYNEQFF. In DNA form, the CDR3 reads TGTGCCAGCAGCATAGTTGCCTCTTCCTACAATGAGCAGTTCTTC.

The rearrangement links TRBV6-2 or TRBV6-3 to TRBJ2-2, with TRBD1 as a possible D gene (5 bases). V shed 6 bases and J shed 6 bases, with 23 bases lying between them. CDR3 size: 17 residues. In germline, CDR1 is MNHEY, CDR2 SVGEGT. This CDR3 reads CASRKLIKTGEPGELFF. The CDR3 DNA reads as TGTGCCAGCAGGAAGCTTATTAAAACAGGCGAACCCGGGGAGCTGTTTTTT.

This chain uses TRBV6-5 with TRBJ2-5; 10 bases agree with TRBD1. The germline V gene has CDR1 MNHEY and CDR2 SVGAGI. CDR3 length: 16 amino acids. The ends lost 4 bases at V and 3 bases at J; junction bases unmatched: 8. The CDR3 reads CASSSRDRGFKETQYF. CDR3 sequence (DNA): TGTGCCAGCAGTTCCCGGGACAGGGGTTTCAAAGAGACCCAGTACTTC.

This clonotype was seen only a few times. As DNA, the CDR3 is TGCAGTGCTAGGCTTTCTACCGGGGCCTCCTACGAGCAGTACTTC. Translating gives CSARLSTGASYEQYF. The chain uses TRBV20-1 and TRBJ2-7, with D possibly being TRBD1 or TRBD2 (5 bases each). Trimming left V 3 bases short and J 0 bases short, with 15 bases between. The germline CDR1 and CDR2 sequences are DFQATT and SNEGSKA (reference sequence). This CDR3 region has 15 residues.

J is TRBJ2-3 and V is TRBV19; unclear D gene. Germline CDR1 and CDR2: LNHDA and SQIVND (reference sequence). The CDR3 spans 13 residues. V was clipped by 3 bases and J by 4 bases, with 8 bases between them. In DNA form, the CDR3 reads TGTGCCAGTAGTATGGTCCAAGCAGATACGCAGTATTTT. This encodes CASSMVQADTQYF.

The chain carries TRBV7-3 and TRBJ2-1; 7 positions agree with TRBD1. Germline V lookup: CDR1 SGHTA, CDR2 FQGTGA. V lost 6 bases and J lost 5; bases outside the gene matches: 7. The CDR3 loop spans 14 amino acids. CDR3 DNA sequence: TGTGCCAGCAGGAGAGGGGGCGTGAACAATGAGCAGTTCTTC. It specifies CASRRGGVNNEQFF.

This clonotype has only a few counts. V usage is TRBV20-1 and J usage is TRBJ2-1; D is possibly TRBD2 (5 bases). The CDR3 is 13 residues long. Germline V gene data show CDR1 as DFQATT and CDR2 as SNEGSKA (reference sequence). V gave up 0 bases and J gave up 4 bases, with 7 bases separating them. The CDR3 reads CSARERGYNEQFF. The CDR3 coding sequence is TGCAGTGCTAGAGAGCGCGGGTACAATGAGCAGTTCTTC.

The chain links TRBV7-6 to TRBJ2-1, with TRBD2 matching over 11 bases. The germline CDR1 and CDR2 sequences are SGHVS and FNYEAQ. CDR3 size: 16 residues. V was clipped by 5 bases and J by 7 bases; unmatched bases: 10. In DNA, the CDR3 is TGTGCCAGCAGCCAAGGGTCTAGCGGGAGGTCAAATGAGCAGTTCTTC. Protein product: CASSQGSSGRSNEQFF.

The table lists this clonotype with a few counts. V and J are TRBV28 and TRBJ1-5, with 9 bases lining up with TRBD1. The ends lost 6 bases at V and 0 bases at J; junction bases unmatched: 3. This CDR3 spans 15 amino acids. Germline CDR1 reads MDHEN; CDR2 reads SYDVKM. The CDR3 region is CASRVTGGSNQPQHF. In DNA form, the CDR3 reads TGTGCCAGCAGGGTGACAGGGGGTAGCAATCAGCCCCAGCATTTT.

The chain couples TRBV7-2 to TRBJ2-2, with unresolved D. Trimming took off 1 base at V and 5 bases at J, with 8 bases between the two ends. Germline-derived CDR1 and CDR2 are SGHTA and FQGNSA. This CDR3 is 14 amino acids long. The CDR3 sequence: CASSLGASTGELFF. The CDR3 DNA follows: TGTGCCAGCAGCTTAGGGGCTAGTACCGGGGAGCTGTTTTTT.

V usage is TRBV2 and J usage is TRBJ2-7, with TRBD1 matching over 7 bases. Germline-derived CDR1 and CDR2 are SNHLY and FYNNEI. The junction had 8 bases not matched to a gene; V was cut back by 8 bases and J by 4 bases. The CDR3 extends over 13 amino acids. The CDR3 DNA is TGTGCCAGCGCGTGGGGCAGGGGGTACGAGCAGTACTTC. Amino acids: CASAWGRGYEQYF.

This clonotype was seen more than once but under ten times. The chain uses TRBV6-8 and TRBJ1-2, with D perhaps matching TRBD1 (5 bases). This CDR3 is 14 amino acids long. V lost 6 bases to trimming and J lost 2 bases, with 13 bases between them. The germline gives CDR1 MNHGY, CDR2 SAAAGT. In nucleotides, the CDR3 is TGTGCCAGCAGGAGGGGTCCTCTCAACTATGGCTACACCTTC. This codes for CASRRGPLNYGYTF.

The chain combines TRBV27 with TRBJ1-5; D uncertain. From germline, CDR1 is MNHEY and CDR2 SMNVEV (reference sequence). Trimming stripped 2 bases from V and 0 bases from J, with 8 bases between. CDR3 length: 15 residues. The CDR3 region has the DNA TGTGCCAGCAGTTTAGCAGCGTATAGCAATCAGCCCCAGCATTTT. The encoded protein is CASSLAAYSNQPQHF.

This clonotype has at least ten counts. CDR3 amino acids: CASSFSPTGELFF. CDR3 DNA sequence: TGTGCCAGCAGCTTTAGCCCCACCGGGGAGCTGTTTTTT. V gene TRBV7-6 combines with J gene TRBJ2-2; no reliable D call. The CDR3 runs to 13 residues. CDR1 is SGHVS, CDR2 FNYEAQ, per germline. V lost 3 bases, J lost 4 bases, and 6 bases lay in between.

The chain recombines TRBV7-2 with TRBJ2-7, with TRBD2 matching over 7 bases. CDR1 and CDR2 (germline): SGHTA, FQGNSA. This CDR3 is built from 14 residues. J gave up 2 bases and V 7 bases, and 8 bases lay outside the gene matches. This CDR3 is CASTPGGNPYEQYF. The CDR3 bases are TGTGCCAGCACTCCCGGGGGGAACCCCTACGAGCAGTACTTC.

The rearrangement uses TRBV7-6 and TRBJ2-1; 8 bases align to TRBD2. This CDR3 comprises 17 residues. CDR1 and CDR2 (germline): SGHVS, FNYEAQ. With 3 bases clipped from V and 7 bases from J, the junction kept 14 bases outside the gene matches. The CDR3 nucleotides are TGTGCCAGCAGCTTCCGGGCTAGCGGGTCCCCGGGGAATGAGCAGTTCTTC. Protein: CASSFRASGSPGNEQFF.

This clonotype showed up just a few times. The CDR3 loop is CASSLADRVAKNIQYF. CDR3 bases: TGTGCCAGCAGCTTGGCGGACAGAGTAGCCAAAAACATTCAGTACTTC. The genes are TRBV5-4 and TRBJ2-4, with D tentatively TRBD1 (6 bases). The V end lost 0 bases, the J end lost 0 bases, and 10 bases lay between the germline ends. The CDR3 totals 16 residues. The germline V gene encodes CDR1 SGHNT and CDR2 YYREEE (reference sequence).

V and J are TRBV7-2 and TRBJ2-5; D gene ambiguous. The V end lost 2 bases, the J end lost 2 bases, and 6 bases lay between the germline ends. Germline CDR1 is SGHTA and CDR2 is FQGNSA. This CDR3 has 13 residues. The CDR3 nucleotides read TGTGCCAGCAGCTTACCAGGACAAGAGACCCAGTACTTC. Amino acid sequence: CASSLPGQETQYF. Full variable domain (rest looked up from reference TRBV7-2 and TRBJ2-5): GAGVSQSPSNKVTEKGKDVELRCDPISGHTALYWYRQSLGQGLEFLIYFQGNSAPDKSGLPSDRFSAERTGGSVSTLTIQRTQQEDSAVYLCASSLPGQETQYFGPGTRLLVL.

This sequence joins TRBV6-1 and TRBJ2-4, with D tentatively TRBD1 (5 bases). V lost 6 bases and J 6 bases, leaving 12 bases between the germline ends. This CDR3 is built from 13 residues. CDR1 MNHNS and CDR2 SASEGT come from the germline V gene. The CDR3, as DNA: TGTGCCAGCAGACTTGGCCAGGGAAACATTCAGTACTTC. Its translation: CASRLGQGNIQYF.

This rearrangement joins TRBV27 to TRBJ1-2; maybe TRBD1 (5 bases). Germline V gene lookup returns CDR1 MNHEY and CDR2 SMNVEV (reference sequence). V dropped 3 bases and J dropped 7 bases, with 18 bases sitting between them. This CDR3 has 15 amino acids. CDR3 DNA sequence: TGTGCCAGCAGTTTGAGGTTGGGGCAGGAAGGTGGCTACACCTTC. Its translation: CASSLRLGQEGGYTF.

This clonotype was seen only a few times. V gene TRBV5-5 combines with J gene TRBJ2-2; TRBD1 matches at 8 bases. CDR3 length equals 17 residues. From germline, CDR1 is SGHKS and CDR2 YYEKEE (reference sequence). Trimming at V came to 0 bases and at J to 4 bases, leaving 8 bases not matched to a gene. CDR3 sequence: CASSLAPWTGTTGELFF. CDR3 nucleotides: TGTGCCAGCAGCTTGGCACCGTGGACAGGGACCACCGGGGAGCTGTTTTTT. The full variable domain, in which reference TRBV5-5 and TRBJ2-2 provide the parts outside the CDR3, is DAGVTQSPTHLIKTRGQQVTLRCSPISGHKSVSWYQQVLGQGPQFIFQYYEKEERGRGNFPDRFSARQFPNYSSELNVNALLLGDSALYLCASSLAPWTGTTGELFFGEGSRLTVL.

This clonotype came up a few times. The chain has TRBV7-9 and TRBJ1-2, with D possibly being TRBD1 (5 bases). The CDR3 covers 15 residues. The germline V gene encodes CDR1 SEHNR and CDR2 FQNEAQ (reference sequence). The V gene lost 0 bases and the J gene lost 6 bases, with 14 bases spanning the gap. The CDR3 nucleotides are TGTGCCAGCAGCTTAGCTTCTTACGAAGGGGATGGCTACACCTTC. This translates into CASSLASYEGDGYTF.

This clonotype was picked up a small number of times. The V and J genes are TRBV12-3 or TRBV12-4 and TRBJ1-3, with no clear D. The CDR3 runs 13 residues. Between the trimmed V and J ends, which lost 10 bases and 2 bases, there was a span of 12 bases. The CDR3 loop is CAIRKSAGNTIYF. The CDR3 DNA is TGTGCCATCAGGAAATCAGCTGGAAACACCATATATTTT.

The rearrangement links TRBV11-2 to TRBJ1-6, with 8 bases identical to TRBD1. The CDR3 loop spans 16 amino acids. V lost 2 bases, J lost 3 bases, and 3 bases stayed unmatched. The germline V gene encodes CDR1 SGHAT and CDR2 FQNNGV. CDR3: CASSLQGADYNSPLHF. DNA for the CDR3: TGTGCCAGCAGCTTACAGGGGGCGGACTATAATTCACCCCTCCACTTT.

The chain carries TRBV19 and TRBJ2-1, with D perhaps matching TRBD1 or TRBD2 (5 bases each). There are 13 residues in the CDR3. V lost 5 bases and J 7 bases, leaving 12 bases between the germline ends. In germline, CDR1 is LNHDA, CDR2 SQIVND (reference sequence). This CDR3 reads CASSVRGGNEQFF. The CDR3 DNA follows: TGTGCCAGTAGTGTGAGGGGCGGGAATGAGCAGTTCTTC.

This clonotype was detected only once. The chain joins TRBV7-3 to TRBJ2-3; D possibly corresponds to TRBD2 (6 bases). The CDR3 is 15 amino acids. Germline-derived CDR1 and CDR2 are SGHTA and FQGTGA. V gave up 1 base and J gave up 4 bases, with 12 bases separating them. The CDR3 spells CASSLIGGGADTQYF. As DNA, the CDR3 is TGTGCCAGCAGCTTAATTGGGGGAGGAGCAGATACGCAGTATTTT.

The chain is built from TRBV29-1 and TRBJ2-7; 8 bases are a match to TRBD1. CDR1 and CDR2 from the germline V gene are SQVTM and ANQGSEA. The CDR3 is 14 residues long. V was clipped by 6 bases and J by 0 bases; unmatched bases: 7. CDR3 DNA sequence: TGCAGCGTGGTGGGGACAGGATCCTCCTACGAGCAGTACTTC. Translation gives CSVVGTGSSYEQYF.

This clonotype was counted a few times. This rearrangement joins TRBV4-1 to TRBJ2-3; perhaps TRBD2 as D (5 bases). Germline V gene data show CDR1 as MGHRA and CDR2 as YSYEKL. The CDR3 covers 15 residues. V was pared by 2 bases and J by 3 bases, with 12 bases between. CDR3: CASSQRDQRTDTQYF. The CDR3, as DNA: TGCGCCAGCAGCCAACGAGACCAGCGGACAGATACGCAGTATTTT.

The DNA for the CDR3 is TGTGCCAGCAGTCACGGAGGGGGTTATGGCTACACCTTC. Translation gives CASSHGGGYGYTF. The chain is built from TRBV7-2 and TRBJ1-2, with TRBD1 as a possible D gene (6 bases). The germline gives CDR1 SGHTA, CDR2 FQGNSA. Deletions cut 6 bases from V and 5 bases from J, with 13 bases between. CDR3 length: 13 residues.

This clonotype was picked up a small number of times. This chain connects TRBV12-3 or TRBV12-4 to TRBJ2-3; a weak D match, TRBD2 (6 bases). V shed 7 bases and J shed 3 bases, with 23 bases lying between them. CDR3 length: 17 residues. The CDR3 nucleotides are TGTGCCAGCACTCCCCCTTTGGGGGGTAGAGGGACAGATACGCAGTATTTT. Its translation is CASTPPLGGRGTDTQYF.